This T cell receptor beta chain was found in a study of regulatory T cells in long-lasting Graves disease. Arm-PCR of CDR3 regions and iRepertoire HTBI primers were used to build TCR beta libraries. Using its own MiXCR run on the multiplex PCR reads, TCRdb lists one record per CDR3 protein. The sample has 530,000 or so distinct CDR3 sequences; around 15% are singletons. Whole-study findings and limits: Compared with new cases, persistent Graves' patients showed reduced TCR diversity.

Trimming took 6 bases from V and 3 from J, leaving 16 bases between them. This CDR3 has 15 amino acids. Germline values: CDR1 SEHNR, CDR2 FQNEAQ (reference sequence). There are many counts of this clonotype. Its target is unknown. The time point: newly diagnosed GD, antithyroid drugs for less than 3 months. PBMCs provided the RNA from which the TCR library was made. The sample was also reused in another study, on T cells in Graves' hyperthyroidism and ophthalmopathy. As that study records: The diagnostic basis comprised clinical symptoms, serum thyroxine and TRAb, thyroid ultrasound and orbital computed tomography.

Source: peripheral blood mononuclear cells (PBMCs), taken at new diagnosis, from a patient treated with antithyroid drugs. This rearrangement joins TRBV7-9 to TRBJ2-3; the D is unclear. The TCR sequence derives from a man younger than 30 with Graves disease. The CDR3 DNA is TGTGCCAGCAGTATGACTCTCCTGGGGACAGATACGCAGTATTTT. It encodes CASSMTLLGTDTQYF.